Shown below are 6 T cell receptor beta chains from a single sample sequenced in a study of post-analysis software for immune sequencing data. Study observations and caveats: Controls showed lower frequencies than patients for roughly five TRBV segments, and TRBV5-6, TRBV5-1 and TRBV20-1 were among these.

No antigen has been assigned to these receptors. Unique-molecular-identifier-tagged TCR beta cDNA libraries were used. From the PCR reads, TCRdb called clonotypes with MiXCR, one entry per CDR3 protein. The sample yields roughly 670,000 distinct CDR3 sequences, roughly three fifths seen once. Sequenced material: blood. Receptors were obtained from a girl aged 2 to 9 with multiple sclerosis.

The table lists this clonotype with a few counts. The rearrangement links TRBV6-2 or TRBV6-3 to TRBJ1-5; D not certain. CDR3 length: 11 amino acids. From germline, CDR1 is MNHEY and CDR2 SVGEGT. V was trimmed by 6 bases and J by 6 bases, leaving 6 bases between them. CDR3 sequence (DNA): TGTGCCAGCAGCCCCGGTCAGCCCCAGCATTTT. It yields the protein CASSPGQPQHF.

This clonotype was detected a few times. The J gene is TRBJ2-1, the V gene TRBV7-9, with D perhaps TRBD2 (6 bases). Trimming took 3 bases from V and 8 from J, leaving 17 bases between them. CDR3 size: 15 residues. Germline assignment: CDR1 SEHNR and CDR2 FQNEAQ (reference sequence). Here the CDR3 DNA reads TGTGCCAGCAGCTTTACCGGGACTCCGAGGGATGAGCAGTTCTTC. This codes for CASSFTGTPRDEQFF.

The chain combines TRBV3-1 with TRBJ2-7; 12 bases line up with TRBD2. The DNA matches TRBJ2-5 better at its end, which makes the J call doubtful. Germline CDR1 and CDR2: LGHDT and YNNKEL (reference sequence). The CDR3 is 19 amino acids. CDR3 nucleotide sequence: TGTGCCAGCAGCCAAGCGTCAAGACCTAGCGGGAGGGCCTGGGAGACCCAGTACTTC. Its translation is CASSQASRPSGRAWETQYF.

The V gene is TRBV5-6, the J gene TRBJ1-2, with TRBD1 matching 8 bases. The junction had 4 bases not matched to a gene; V was cut back by 0 bases and J by 6 bases. CDR1 and CDR2 (germline): SGHDT, YYEEEE. The CDR3 spans 14 residues. As DNA, the CDR3 is TGTGCCAGCAGCTTGGACAGGGGGTCGCATGGCTACACCTTC. This codes for CASSLDRGSHGYTF.

On this clonotype itself: At one end, the junction sequence differs from germline, possibly due to a read error. The chain combines TRBV6-6 with TRBJ2-7, with 10 positions matching TRBD2. This CDR3 region has 14 residues. The germline V gene has CDR1 MNHNY and CDR2 SVGAGI (reference sequence). Written as DNA, the CDR3 is TGTGCCAGCAGCAAGGGGACTAGCGCTTACGAGCAGCACTTC. It translates to CASSKGTSAYEQHF.

This clonotype has more than one count but fewer than ten. The DNA for the CDR3 is TGTGCCAGCAGCCCCCACCACAATGAGCAGTTCTTC. Translation gives CASSPHHNEQFF. V usage is TRBV5-6 and J usage is TRBJ2-1; D is unclear. V lost 4 bases and J 5 bases, leaving 7 bases between the germline ends. CDR3 length equals 12 residues. Germline V CDR1 and CDR2: SGHDT, YYEEEE.